The next 2 T cell receptor beta chains were all read from a single sample in a study of blood T cell repertoires in COVID-19. Sequencing used immunoSEQ multiplex PCR; TCRdb keeps in-frame clones, though not all of them. This sample has 220,000 or so clones, with about nine tenths found just once. The specimen sequenced was PBMCs or T cells enriched from blood (not recorded which). The receptors come from a man aged 50 to 59 who had been exposed to COVID-19.

The chain combines TRBV5-6 with TRBJ2-7; TRBD1 matches at 9 bases. This CDR3 contains 14 residues. Germline assignment: CDR1 SGHDT and CDR2 YYEEEE. The V and J ends lost 0 bases and 7 bases, in that order; junction bases with no gene match: 5. The CDR3 sequence: CASSLDFGQGEQYV. CDR3 DNA: TGTGCCAGCAGCTTGGATTTCGGACAGGGGGAGCAGTACGTC.

The V gene is TRBV11-2, the J gene TRBJ1-2, with D possibly being TRBD1 (6 bases). V gave up 5 bases and J gave up 4 bases, with 11 bases separating them. CDR1 and CDR2 from the germline V gene are SGHAT and FQNNGV. The CDR3 consists of 13 residues. CDR3 sequence reads: CASSPQGGYGYTF. For the CDR3, the DNA is TGTGCCAGCAGCCCTCAAGGGGGCTATGGCTACACCTTC.